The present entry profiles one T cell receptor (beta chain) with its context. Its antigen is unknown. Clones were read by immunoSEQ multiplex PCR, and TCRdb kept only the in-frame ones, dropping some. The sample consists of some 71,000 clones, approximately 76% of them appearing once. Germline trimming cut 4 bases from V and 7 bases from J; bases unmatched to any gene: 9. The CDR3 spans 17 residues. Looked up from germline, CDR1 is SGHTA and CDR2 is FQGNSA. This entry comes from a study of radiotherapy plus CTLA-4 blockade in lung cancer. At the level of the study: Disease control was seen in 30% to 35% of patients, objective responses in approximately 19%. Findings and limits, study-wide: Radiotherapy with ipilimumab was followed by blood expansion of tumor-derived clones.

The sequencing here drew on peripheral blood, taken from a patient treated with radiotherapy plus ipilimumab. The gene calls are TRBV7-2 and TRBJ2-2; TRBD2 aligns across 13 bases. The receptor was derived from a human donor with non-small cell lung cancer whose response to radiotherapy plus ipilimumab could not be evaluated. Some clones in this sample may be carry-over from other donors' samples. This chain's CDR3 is CASSWTSGGAMGGELFF. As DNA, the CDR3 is TGTGCCAGCAGCTGGACTAGCGGGGGCGCCATGGGCGGGGAGCTGTTTTTT.